The 3 T cell receptor beta chains in this list originate from one sample, sequenced in a study of T-cell memory formation after mild COVID-19. TCRdb passed the 5' RACE reads through MiXCR, listing each CDR3 protein once. The table shows under 450,000 distinct CDR3 sequences, with 20% to 25% occurring only once. Sequencing used PBMCs or a T cell subset sorted from them (not recorded which). These receptors were taken from a man between 18 and 29 years old who had mild COVID-19 (a few samples of this study predate the infection). Cell type and time point are not known.

This clonotype was found a few times. The chain uses TRBV4-2 and TRBJ1-2; D might be TRBD1 (6 bases). This CDR3 region has 15 residues. CDR1 LGHNA and CDR2 YNFKEQ come from the germline V gene. The V end was cut by 3 bases, the J end by 1 base, with 12 bases between. In nucleotides, the CDR3 is TGTGCCAGCAGCCAGGGGCAGGGGAGTAACTATGGCTACACCTTC. Translating gives CASSQGQGSNYGYTF.

The chain combines TRBV7-9 with TRBJ1-6; TRBD1 matches at 9 bases. Germline V gene data show CDR1 as SEHNR and CDR2 as FQNEAQ (reference sequence). CDR3 size: 14 residues. V dropped 5 bases and J dropped 11; count of bases not matched to a gene: 7. The CDR3 sequence: CASSHSGTGTPLHF. Written as DNA, the CDR3 is TGTGCCAGCAGCCATTCCGGGACAGGGACACCCCTCCACTTT.

This clonotype occurred a few times. V gene TRBV30 combines with J gene TRBJ2-2; 8 nucleotides line up with TRBD2. Germline CDR1 is GTSNPN and CDR2 is SVGIG (reference sequence). CDR3 length equals 15 residues. With V trimmed by 0 bases and J by 4 bases, 4 bases remained unmatched. CDR3 amino acids: CAWSVRGGFTGELFF. The CDR3 region has the DNA TGTGCCTGGAGTGTACGCGGGGGGTTCACCGGGGAGCTGTTTTTT.